This TCR beta chain was identified in a study of T cells expressing NK-cell markers. Study background: The study sequenced eight donors, seven HCMV-seropositive and one seronegative.

Overall study findings and caveats: One observes that, in several donors, these clonotypes were also the leading ones within the CD3+CD56-NKG2C+ fraction. The study found dominant NKG2C+ clonotypes at about 1.0-8% of CD8+ T cells in roughly six donors.

About this clonotype itself: Its cognate antigen is unknown.

TCRdb processed the 5' RACE reads again and assigns one entry to each CDR3 protein, with no DNA. The table lists about 160,000 distinct CDR3 sequences. CDR1 SQVTM and CDR2 ANQGSEA come from the germline V gene. CDR3 size: 15 residues. The receptor's source is a woman aged 18 to 69 in good health. Specimen: blood T cells: a sorted CD56 or NKG2C T cell subset, CD4+ or CD8+ T cells, or bulk PBMC T cells (not recorded which). The rearrangement links TRBV29-1 to TRBJ2-3; TCRdb returns TRBD1, unconfirmable since there is no DNA. The CDR3: CSVEVGGVATDTQYF.